Below are 20 T cell receptor beta chains sequenced from a single sample in a study of blood T cell repertoires in COVID-19. Sequencing used immunoSEQ multiplex PCR; TCRdb keeps in-frame clones, though not all of them. Among fewer than 130,000 clones listed, approximately 85% were seen once. Sequenced: peripheral blood. The source of these receptors is a human donor in a cohort sampled during active COVID-19.

The J gene is TRBJ2-7, the V gene TRBV7-2, with 8 nucleotides matching TRBD1. The CDR3 extends over 15 amino acids. Germline V gives CDR1 SGHTA, CDR2 FQGNSA. After removal of 5 bases from V and 0 bases from J, the junction contained 6 bases not matched to a gene. The CDR3 loop reads CASSRDRSRSYEQYF. The CDR3 DNA reads as TGTGCCAGCAGCCGGGACAGGTCCCGCTCCTACGAGCAGTACTTC.

The gene calls are TRBV30 and TRBJ1-4; possible D gene TRBD1, 5 bases. The germline gives CDR1 GTSNPN, CDR2 SVGIG (reference sequence). V lost 7 bases to trimming and J lost 3 bases, with 9 bases between them. This CDR3 spans 12 amino acids. The CDR3 sequence: CAFDRPNEKLFF. The CDR3 nucleotides read TGTGCCTTCGACAGACCTAATGAAAAACTGTTTTTT.

This rearrangement joins TRBV6-5 to TRBJ2-7, with 7 bases fitting TRBD2. Trimming at V came to 6 bases and at J to 3 bases, leaving 5 bases not matched to a gene. The germline V gene encodes CDR1 MNHEY and CDR2 SVGAGI. CDR3 length equals 13 residues. CDR3 in DNA: TGTGCCAGCAGGGGAGGGGAGAGCTACGAGCAGTACTTC. It specifies CASRGGESYEQYF.

The CDR3 is CASTQTGNSPLHF. In nucleotides, the CDR3 is TGTGCCAGCACCCAGACAGGAAATTCACCCCTCCACTTT. This rearrangement joins TRBV3-1 (or the pseudogene TRBV3-2) to TRBJ1-6; tentative D call: TRBD1 (6 bases). V was cut by 7 bases and J by 7 bases, with 11 bases left in between. CDR3 length: 13 amino acids. The V gene's germline CDR1 is LGHDT and CDR2 YNNKEL (reference sequence).

The chain is built from TRBV7-2 and TRBJ2-3; possible D gene TRBD2, 7 bases. The CDR3 sequence is 13 residues long. Deletions cut 11 bases from V and 4 bases from J, with 16 bases between. The germline V gene encodes CDR1 SGHTA and CDR2 FQGNSA. CDR3 nucleotides: TGTGCCGGCGGGGGCGGGGGCGCAGATACGCAGTATTTT. Protein sequence: CAGGGGGADTQYF.

The chain joins TRBV12-5 to TRBJ2-5, with TRBD1 matching over 7 bases. Germline CDR1 is LGHNT and CDR2 is FRNRAP. V lost 0 bases, J lost 5 bases, and 9 bases stayed unmatched. This CDR3 spans 16 amino acids. Here the CDR3 reads CASGLVPGGMRETQYF. DNA of the CDR3: TGTGCTAGTGGTTTGGTACCAGGGGGAATGCGGGAGACCCAGTACTTC. Drawing the rest from reference TRBV12-5 and TRBJ2-5, the complete variable domain is DARVTQTPRHKVTEMGQEVTMRCQPILGHNTVFWYRQTMMQGLELLAYFRNRAPLDDSGMPKDRFSAEMPDATLATLKIQPSEPRDSAVYFCASGLVPGGMRETQYFGPGTRLLVL.

V usage is TRBV3-1 (or the pseudogene TRBV3-2) and J usage is TRBJ1-2; D unclear. Trimming took 0 bases from V and 6 from J, leaving 14 bases between them. This CDR3 contains 15 residues. Germline loops: CDR1 LGHDT, CDR2 YNNKEL (reference sequence). The CDR3 loop reads CASSQDEGSENGYTF. CDR3 DNA sequence: TGTGCCAGCAGCCAAGATGAGGGCAGCGAAAATGGCTACACCTTC.

The CDR3 loop reads CASSVLRQLQETQYF. The CDR3 nucleotides read TGTGCCAGCAGCGTCCTAAGACAGCTCCAAGAGACCCAGTACTTC. The V and J genes are TRBV6-5 and TRBJ2-5, with D possibly TRBD1 on 5 matching bases. The V end lost 6 bases, the J end lost 1 base, and 15 bases lay between the germline ends. CDR3 length equals 15 residues. Germline values: CDR1 MNHEY, CDR2 SVGAGI.

The V and J genes are TRBV19 and TRBJ1-6; D is possibly TRBD1 (6 bases). CDR1 is LNHDA and CDR2 is SQIVND in the germline V gene (reference sequence). The CDR3 is 14 residues long. Trimming cost V 5 bases and J 10 bases, with 15 bases left between them. CDR3 residues: CASSLDSGRSPLHF. In DNA, the CDR3 is TGTGCCAGTAGTTTGGACAGCGGTCGGTCACCCCTCCACTTT.

J is TRBJ2-5 and V is TRBV5-4, with D uncertain. Trimming left V 4 bases short and J 2 bases short, with 9 bases between. Germline V gives CDR1 SGHNT, CDR2 YYREEE (reference sequence). CDR3 length: 13 amino acids. The CDR3 bases are TGTGCCAGCAGCCCGAACAATCAAGAGACCCAGTACTTC. Encoded protein: CASSPNNQETQYF.

The chain couples TRBV10-3 to TRBJ2-7, with D perhaps matching TRBD2 (6 bases). Trimming removed 7 bases at V and 3 bases at J, with 13 bases between. This CDR3 spans 13 amino acids. The V gene's germline CDR1 is ENHRY and CDR2 SYGVKD. In DNA form, the CDR3 reads TGTGCCATCACCGGGGACTTTAACTACGAGCAGTACTTC. This gives the protein CAITGDFNYEQYF.

The chain recombines TRBV7-3 with TRBJ2-2; weak D call: TRBD2 (5 bases). Per the germline V gene, CDR1 is SGHTA and CDR2 is FQGTGA. This CDR3 contains 16 residues. V gave up 1 base and J gave up 7 bases, with 16 bases separating them. The CDR3 nucleotides are TGTGCCAGCAGCTTAAGAGAGGGCCTGTCCGGCGGGGAGCTGTTTTTT. The encoded protein is CASSLREGLSGGELFF.

The chain carries TRBV15 and TRBJ1-5, with D possibly TRBD1 on 5 matching bases. This CDR3 is built from 16 residues. Germline-derived CDR1 and CDR2 are LNHNV and YYDKDF (reference sequence). Trimming took off 1 base at V and 4 bases at J, with 14 bases between the two ends. CDR3 sequence: CATSRVGPAGNQPQHF. For the CDR3, the DNA is TGTGCCACCAGCAGAGTAGGCCCGGCAGGGAATCAGCCCCAGCATTTT. Using reference TRBV15 and TRBJ1-5 for the parts outside the CDR3, the full variable domain is DAMVIQNPRYQVTQFGKPVTLSCSQTLNHNVMYWYQQKSSQAPKLLFHYYDKDFNNEADTPDNFQSRRPNTSFCFLDIRSPGLGDTAMYLCATSRVGPAGNQPQHFGDGTRLSIL.

The table lists this clone with a count of one. CDR3 sequence (DNA): TGTGCCAGCAGTGTACCGACTGGAACTAATGAAAAACTGTTTTTT. Its translation is CASSVPTGTNEKLFF. This chain links TRBV25-1 with TRBJ1-4; D is unclear. Trimming cost V 4 bases and J 1 base, with 10 bases left between them. Germline V gene sequence: CDR1 MGHDK, CDR2 SYGVNS. The CDR3 covers 15 residues.

The V call is TRBV7-3, the J call TRBJ2-2; 11 bases line up with TRBD2. Losses at the gene ends were 5 bases for V and 4 bases for J; bases not matched to a gene: 9. The CDR3 sequence is 17 residues long. Germline V gene sequence: CDR1 SGHTA, CDR2 FQGTGA. This CDR3 reads CASSPDSGGDLTGELFF. In DNA form, the CDR3 reads TGTGCCAGCAGCCCCGATAGCGGGGGGGATCTCACCGGGGAGCTGTTTTTT. Based on the CDR3 plus reference TRBV7-3 and TRBJ2-2, the full variable domain is GAGVSQTPSNKVTEKGKYVELRCDPISGHTALYWYRQSLGQGPEFLIYFQGTGAADDSGLPNDRFFAVRPEGSVSTLKIQRTERGDSAVYLCASSPDSGGDLTGELFFGEGSRLTVL.

V gene TRBV4-3 combines with J gene TRBJ2-7; 7 bases are a match to TRBD1. This CDR3 is 15 amino acids long. With V trimmed by 3 bases and J by 5 bases, 10 bases remained unmatched. Germline lookup yields CDR1 LGHNA and CDR2 YSLEER. This CDR3 is CASSHAYGQADEQYF. Written as DNA, the CDR3 is TGCGCCAGCAGCCATGCTTACGGACAGGCGGACGAGCAGTACTTC.

The chain links TRBV7-8 to TRBJ1-1; D possibly corresponds to TRBD1 (6 bases). The germline gives CDR1 SGHVS, CDR2 FQNEAQ. The CDR3 loop spans 14 amino acids. V lost 5 bases to trimming and J lost 1 base, with 11 bases between them. The CDR3 region is CASSRTDRNTEAFF. In DNA form, the CDR3 reads TGTGCCAGCAGCCGAACGGACAGGAACACTGAAGCTTTCTTT.

The chain recombines TRBV19 with TRBJ2-1; 10 positions agree with TRBD2. The CDR3 is made up of 14 amino acids. Losses at the gene ends were 8 bases for V and 6 bases for J; bases not matched to a gene: 7. The germline V gene encodes CDR1 LNHDA and CDR2 SQIVND (reference sequence). As DNA, the CDR3 is TGTGCCAGTTGGAGCGGGGGGGCCGTCAATGAGCAGTTCTTC. Translation gives CASWSGGAVNEQFF.

The genes are TRBV19 and TRBJ1-2, with 9 bases matching TRBD1. After removal of 5 bases from V and 5 bases from J, the junction contained 6 bases not matched to a gene. The germline CDR1 and CDR2 sequences are LNHDA and SQIVND (reference sequence). CDR3 size: 14 residues. The DNA of the CDR3 is TGTGCCAGTAGTTCCCTCGGACAGGGGTATGGCTACACCTTC. This encodes CASSSLGQGYGYTF.

There are a few counts of this clone. V is TRBV7-9 and J is TRBJ1-2, with 10 bases aligning to TRBD1. Germline-derived CDR1 and CDR2 are SEHNR and FQNEAQ (reference sequence). Trimming removed 5 bases from V and 7 bases from J; junction bases left unmatched: 10. The CDR3 runs to 15 residues. This CDR3 reads CASSLGGTGVSGYTF. The CDR3 DNA follows: TGTGCCAGCAGCCTAGGCGGGACAGGGGTTAGTGGCTACACCTTC.